Following are 5 T cell receptor beta chains from one sample sequenced in a study of T cell repertoires in cytomegalovirus infection. Their target antigens are unknown. TCRdb re-analysed the reads in MiXCR, keeping a single row per CDR3 protein. The sample contains roughly 180,000 distinct CDR3 sequences, less than 25% of which appear only once. The specimen was CD8+ T cells from cultured PBMCs, collected from culture after CMV antigen stimulation. Receptor source: a human donor in good health (CMV status not recorded). Some clones in this sample may be carry-over from other donors' samples.

This chain uses TRBV6-1 with TRBJ2-7, with D possibly matching TRBD1 (6 bases). V was clipped by 7 bases and J by 3 bases, with 19 bases between them. The CDR3 sequence is 15 residues long. Germline V CDR1 and CDR2: MNHNS, SASEGT. CDR3 bases: TGTGCCAGCACCAAAACCGGGCAGGGGAACTACGAGCAGTACTTC. This translates into CASTKTGQGNYEQYF.

The chain couples TRBV10-3 to TRBJ2-3; D is uncertain. V dropped 0 bases and J dropped 0 bases, with 7 bases sitting between them. The germline V gene has CDR1 ENHRY and CDR2 SYGVKD. The CDR3 contains 15 residues. CDR3 amino acids: CAISESDVSTDTQYF. CDR3 coding DNA: TGTGCCATCAGTGAGTCGGACGTTAGCACAGATACGCAGTATTTT.

The chain joins TRBV7-2 to TRBJ2-5, with 8 bases identical to TRBD1. The trim removed 2 bases at V and 2 bases at J, leaving 10 bases unmatched. Germline CDR1 and CDR2: SGHTA and FQGNSA. This CDR3 has 17 residues. CDR3 sequence: CASSLRGNRDRQETQYF. The CDR3 nucleotides are TGTGCCAGCAGCTTACGGGGAAACCGGGACAGGCAAGAGACCCAGTACTTC.

Concerning this clonotype itself: One junction end does not reproduce the germline sequence, and a read error may be involved. The genes are TRBV7-2 and TRBJ1-1, with 9 bases identical to TRBD1. The CDR3 extends over 17 amino acids. Germline lookup yields CDR1 SGHTA and CDR2 FQGNSA. The CDR3 DNA follows: TGTGCCAGCAGCTTACCATCCCGGGACAGGGTAGGGTATGAATCTTTCTTT. Protein sequence: CASSLPSRDRVGYESFF.

This rearrangement joins TRBV11-2 to TRBJ1-5; 8 bases are a match to TRBD1. This CDR3 has 16 amino acids. CDR1 is SGHAT, CDR2 FQNNGV, per germline. V lost 4 bases and J lost 4; bases outside the gene matches: 9. The CDR3 region has the DNA TGTGCCAGCAGCTCAGGACAGGGCACCACGAATCAGCCCCAGCATTTT. Translated: CASSSGQGTTNQPQHF.